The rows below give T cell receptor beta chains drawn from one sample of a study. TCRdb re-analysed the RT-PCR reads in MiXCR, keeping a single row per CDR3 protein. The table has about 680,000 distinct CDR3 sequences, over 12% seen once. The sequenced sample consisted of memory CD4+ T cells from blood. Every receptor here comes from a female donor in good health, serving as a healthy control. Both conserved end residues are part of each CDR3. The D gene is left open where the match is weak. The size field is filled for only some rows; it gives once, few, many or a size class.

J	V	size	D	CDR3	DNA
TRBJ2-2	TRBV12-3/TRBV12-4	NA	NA	CASSLEVEELFF	TGTGCCAGCAGTTTGGAGGTGGAGGAGCTGTTTTTT
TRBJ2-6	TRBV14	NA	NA	CASSQLGPSGANVLTF	TGTGCCAGCAGCCAACTCGGACCCTCTGGGGCCAACGTCCTGACTTTC
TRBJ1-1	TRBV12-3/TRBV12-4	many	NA	CASSRGPGLQAFF	TGTGCCAGCAGTCGGGGACCGGGACTACAAGCTTTCTTT
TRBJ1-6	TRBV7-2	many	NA	CASRTRGSALHF	TGTGCCAGCAGGACACGGGGTTCGGCCCTCCACTTT
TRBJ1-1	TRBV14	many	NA	CASSENQGNTEAFF	TGTGCCAGCAGCGAAAATCAGGGAAACACTGAAGCTTTCTTT
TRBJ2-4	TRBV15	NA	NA	CATSSETLAKNIQYF	TGTGCCACCAGCAGTGAAACTCTAGCCAAAAACATTCAGTACTTC
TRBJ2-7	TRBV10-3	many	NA	CAISENEGTYEQYF	TGTGCCATCAGTGAGAACGAAGGGACCTACGAGCAGTACTTC
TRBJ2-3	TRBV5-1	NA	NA	CASSPPTTGVTDTQYF	TGCGCCAGCAGCCCCCCGACGACGGGGGTCACAGATACGCAGTATTTT
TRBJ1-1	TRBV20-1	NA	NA	CSARRVDRQNTEAFF	TGCAGTGCCCGACGGGTTGATCGACAGAACACTGAAGCTTTCTTT
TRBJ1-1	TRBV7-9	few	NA	CASSHFPDTEAFF	TGTGCCAGCAGCCATTTCCCGGACACTGAAGCTTTCTTT
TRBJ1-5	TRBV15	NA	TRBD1	CATSRDDTRDRGSKSNQPQHF	TGTGCCACCAGCAGAGATGATACCCGGGACAGGGGATCGAAGAGCAATCAGCCCCAGCATTTT
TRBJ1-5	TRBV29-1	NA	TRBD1	CSVSRGEDQPQHF	TGCAGCGTTTCCAGGGGGGAGGATCAGCCCCAGCATTTT
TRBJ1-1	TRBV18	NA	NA	CASSHLPNTEAFF	TGTGCCAGCTCACACCTCCCGAACACTGAAGCTTTCTTT
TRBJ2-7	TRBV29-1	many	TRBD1	CSVTRTGAHEQYF	TGCAGCGTCACCCGGACAGGGGCTCACGAGCAGTACTTC
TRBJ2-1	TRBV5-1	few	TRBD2	CASSRSMEREGNEQFF	TGCGCCAGCAGCCGATCCATGGAGCGGGAGGGGAATGAGCAGTTCTTC
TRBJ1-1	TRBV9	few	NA	CASSVGLGKDTEAFF	TGTGCCAGCAGCGTAGGTTTGGGGAAGGACACTGAAGCTTTCTTT
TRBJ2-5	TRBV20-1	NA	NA	CSATTGNDAQETQYF	TGCAGTGCAACGACAGGAAACGACGCCCAAGAGACCCAGTACTTC
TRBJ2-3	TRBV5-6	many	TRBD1	CASSFTRQGTQYF	TGTGCCAGCAGCTTCACTCGACAGGGCACGCAGTATTTT
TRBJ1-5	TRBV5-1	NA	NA	CASSPGEPQGNQPQHF	TGCGCCAGCAGCCCCGGGGAGCCCCAGGGGAATCAGCCCCAGCATTTT
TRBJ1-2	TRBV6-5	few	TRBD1	CASTPRTGTGDDYGYTF	TGTGCCAGCACCCCTAGGACAGGGACAGGCGATGACTATGGCTACACCTTC
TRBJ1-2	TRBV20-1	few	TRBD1	CSASGGQGDYGYTF	TGCAGTGCTAGCGGAGGGCAGGGGGACTATGGCTACACCTTC
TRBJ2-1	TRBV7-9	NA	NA	CASTIIGGYNEQFF	TGTGCCAGCACCATCATCGGGGGTTACAATGAGCAGTTCTTC
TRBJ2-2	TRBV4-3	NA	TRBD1	CASSGPGQGARELFF	TGCGCCAGCTCAGGACCCGGGCAGGGGGCCCGGGAGCTGTTTTTT
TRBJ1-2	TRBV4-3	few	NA	CASSQAPGGHYGYTF	TGCGCCAGCAGCCAAGCTCCCGGGGGCCACTATGGCTACACCTTC
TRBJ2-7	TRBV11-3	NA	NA	CASSLDSESYEQYF	TGTGCCAGCAGCTTAGATTCGGAGTCCTACGAGCAGTACTTC
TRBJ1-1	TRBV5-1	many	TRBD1	CASSLGQAGLTTEAFF	TGCGCCAGCAGCCTTGGACAGGCGGGGTTGACAACTGAAGCTTTCTTT
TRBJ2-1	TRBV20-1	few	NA	CSAREPLALEQFF	TGCAGTGCTAGAGAACCTCTAGCCCTTGAGCAGTTCTTC
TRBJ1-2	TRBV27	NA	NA	CASSLSGREGYTF	TGTGCCAGCAGTTTATCGGGTAGGGAGGGCTACACCTTC
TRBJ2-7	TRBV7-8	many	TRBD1	CASSPRSGGTLGFYEQYF	TGTGCCAGCAGCCCGAGGTCAGGGGGTACGCTAGGGTTCTACGAGCAGTACTTC
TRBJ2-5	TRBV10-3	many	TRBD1	CAIRQGVIGETQYF	TGTGCCATCAGGCAGGGGGTTATAGGAGAGACCCAGTACTTC
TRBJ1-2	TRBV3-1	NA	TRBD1	CASSLWDRGNYGYTF	TGTGCCAGCAGCCTGTGGGACAGAGGGAACTATGGCTACACCTTC
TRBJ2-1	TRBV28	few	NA	CASSLSWIAVEQFF	TGTGCCAGCAGTCTATCCTGGATAGCGGTTGAGCAGTTCTTC
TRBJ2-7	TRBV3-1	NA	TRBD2	CASSRLAGEQYF	TGTGCCAGCAGCCGACTAGCGGGGGAGCAGTACTTC
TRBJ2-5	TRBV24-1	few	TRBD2	CATSDFEPGGTQYF	TGTGCCACCAGTGATTTTGAGCCGGGGGGGACCCAGTACTTC
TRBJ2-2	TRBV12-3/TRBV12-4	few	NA	CASTLVGGNTGELFF	TGTGCCAGCACCCTGGTGGGGGGGAACACCGGGGAGCTGTTTTTT
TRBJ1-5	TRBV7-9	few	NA	CASSSERMPQHF	TGTGCCAGCAGCTCCGAACGGATGCCCCAGCATTTT
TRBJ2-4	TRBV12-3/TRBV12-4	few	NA	CASSPIAKNIQYF	TGTGCCAGCAGTCCGATAGCCAAAAACATTCAGTACTTC
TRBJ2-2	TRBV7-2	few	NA	CASSVWADTGELFF	TGTGCCAGCAGCGTTTGGGCGGACACCGGGGAGCTGTTTTTT
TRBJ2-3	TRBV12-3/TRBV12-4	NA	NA	CASSTPPGAQYF	TGTGCCAGCAGCACACCCCCTGGGGCGCAGTATTTT
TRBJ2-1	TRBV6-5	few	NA	CASSYSGPTYNEQFF	TGTGCCAGCAGTTACTCGGGGCCGACCTACAATGAGCAGTTCTTC
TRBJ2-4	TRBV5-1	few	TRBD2	CASSLAGLSSGIDIQYF	TGCGCCAGCAGCTTGGCAGGTTTGTCTAGCGGGATAGACATTCAGTACTTC
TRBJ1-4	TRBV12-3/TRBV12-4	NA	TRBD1	CASSLKGQGNEKLFF	TGTGCCAGCAGTCTAAAGGGACAGGGAAACGAAAAACTGTTTTTT
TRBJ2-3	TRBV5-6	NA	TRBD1	CASSFRTGSTDTQYF	TGTGCCAGCAGCTTCCGGACAGGGAGCACAGATACGCAGTATTTT
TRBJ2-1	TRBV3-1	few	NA	CASSQVVGNEQFF	TGTGCCAGCAGCCAAGTAGTTGGCAACGAGCAGTTCTTC
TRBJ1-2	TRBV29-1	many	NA	CSVVGQGYGYTF	TGCAGCGTTGTTGGTCAGGGATATGGCTACACCTTC
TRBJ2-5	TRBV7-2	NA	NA	CASSPYIEETQYF	TGTGCCAGCAGCCCCTATATTGAAGAGACCCAGTACTTC
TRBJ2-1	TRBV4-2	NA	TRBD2	CASSQEPAGVINEQFF	TGTGCCAGCAGCCAAGAACCCGCGGGAGTGATCAATGAGCAGTTCTTC
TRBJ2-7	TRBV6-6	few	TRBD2	CASSYRGTSRSYEQYF	TGTGCCAGCAGTTACCGGGGGACTAGCCGCTCCTACGAGCAGTACTTC
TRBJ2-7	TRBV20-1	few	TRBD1	CSARDPGQGAGYEQYF	TGCAGTGCTAGAGATCCGGGACAGGGGGCAGGCTACGAGCAGTACTTC
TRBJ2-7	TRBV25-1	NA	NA	CATTQGDYEQYF	TGTGCCACCACACAGGGTGACTACGAGCAGTACTTC
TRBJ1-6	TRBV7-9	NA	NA	CASSLGTGHNSPLHF	TGTGCCAGCAGCTTAGGCACAGGACATAATTCACCCCTCCACTTT